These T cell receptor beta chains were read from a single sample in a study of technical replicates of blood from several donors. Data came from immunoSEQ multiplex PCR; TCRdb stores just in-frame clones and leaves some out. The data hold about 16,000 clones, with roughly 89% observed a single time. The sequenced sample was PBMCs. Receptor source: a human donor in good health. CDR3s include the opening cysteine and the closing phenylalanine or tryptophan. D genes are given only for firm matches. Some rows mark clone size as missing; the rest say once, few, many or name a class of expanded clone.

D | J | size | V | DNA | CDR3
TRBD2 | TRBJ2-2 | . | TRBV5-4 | TGTGCCAGCAGCTTTACTAGCGGGGTGAACACCGGGGAGCTGTTTTTT | CASSFTSGVNTGELFF
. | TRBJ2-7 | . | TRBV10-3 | TGTGCCTCCAGGGATCTAGAAGTGATAGAGCAGTACTTC | CASRDLEVIEQYF
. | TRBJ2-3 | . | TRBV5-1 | TGCGCCAGCAGCTTCTTACTAGGGACTAGCACAGATACGCAGTATTTT | CASSFLLGTSTDTQYF
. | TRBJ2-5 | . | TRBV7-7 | TGTGCCAGCAGCTTAGCAACAACTAACCAAGAGACCCAGTACTTC | CASSLATTNQETQYF
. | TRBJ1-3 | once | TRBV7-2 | TGTGCCAGCAGCTCGGGGGTTGGAAACACCATATATTTT | CASSSGVGNTIYF
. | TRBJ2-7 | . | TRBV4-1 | TGCGCCAGCAGCCAAGATCCGGGGAGGGAGCAGTACTTC | CASSQDPGREQYF
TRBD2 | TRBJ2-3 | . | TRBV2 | TGTGCCAGCAGAGCCGGGACTAGCGGGAGGGCCAAGGTAGATACGCAGTATTTT | CASRAGTSGRAKVDTQYF
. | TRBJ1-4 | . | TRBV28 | TGTGCCAGCAGTTCGCCCGAAGCGTCCGAAAAACTGTTTTTT | CASSSPEASEKLFF
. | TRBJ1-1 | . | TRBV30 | TGTGCCTGGATGGCCTTTTTTCCCGGGACACTTAGTAACACTGAAGCTTTCTTT | CAWMAFFPGTLSNTEAFF
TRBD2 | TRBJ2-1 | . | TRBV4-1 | TGCGCCAGCAGCCAAGGAATGTTAAGGCGGGAGTATGGGAATGAGCAGTTCTTC | CASSQGMLRREYGNEQFF
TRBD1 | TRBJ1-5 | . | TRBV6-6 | TGTGCCAGCAGTGGCCCGGGACAGTCGCAGCCCCAGCATTTT | CASSGPGQSQPQHF
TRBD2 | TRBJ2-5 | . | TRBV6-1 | TGTGCCAGCGACGTAGCGGGCCAAGAGACCCAGTACTTC | CASDVAGQETQYF
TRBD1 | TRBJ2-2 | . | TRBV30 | TGTGCCTGGAGTGCCGGACAGGGGACCGGGGAGCTGTTTTTT | CAWSAGQGTGELFF
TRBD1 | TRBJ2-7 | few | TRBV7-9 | TGTGCCAGCAGTTTGGGACAGGGATTTGCCGAGCAGTACTTC | CASSLGQGFAEQYF
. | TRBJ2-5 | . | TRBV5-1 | TGCGCCAGCAGCGATGTAATGGGGAGCCAAAGGAGGGAGACCCAGTACTTC | CASSDVMGSQRRETQYF
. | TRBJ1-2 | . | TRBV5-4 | TGTGCCAGCAGCTTTCAGGACTATGGCTACACCTTC | CASSFQDYGYTF
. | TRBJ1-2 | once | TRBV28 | TGTGCCAGCAGTTCCCCCTCGGGGGGCACTAACTATGGCTACACCTTC | CASSSPSGGTNYGYTF
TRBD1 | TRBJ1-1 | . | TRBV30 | TGTGCCGGCACAGGGGTCTCCAAGGACACTGAAGCTTTCTTT | CAGTGVSKDTEAFF
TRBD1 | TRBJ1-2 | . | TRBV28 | TGTGCCATTACGACAGGGAGATTTTATGGCTACACCTTC | CAITTGRFYGYTF
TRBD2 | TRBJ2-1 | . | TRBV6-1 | TGTGCCAGCAGTCCCGGGACTAGCGGTTACAATGAGCAGTTCTTC | CASSPGTSGYNEQFF
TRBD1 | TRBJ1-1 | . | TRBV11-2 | TGTGCCAGCACAAACAGGGGTACAACTGAAGCTTTCTTT | CASTNRGTTEAFF
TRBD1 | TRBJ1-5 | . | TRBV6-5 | TGTGCCAGCAGACAAGGACAGGGGCATCAGCCCCAGCATTTT | CASRQGQGHQPQHF
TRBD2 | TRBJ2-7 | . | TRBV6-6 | TGTGCCAGCACCCCGGGGGGGTTTCGCTACGAGCAGTACTTC | CASTPGGFRYEQYF
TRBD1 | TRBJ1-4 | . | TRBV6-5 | TGTGCCAGCAGTAGGGACAGAAATGAAAAACTGTTTTTT | CASSRDRNEKLFF
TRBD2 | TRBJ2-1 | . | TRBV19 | TGTGCCAGTAGTACTTTAGCGGGACTCCACAATGAGCAGTTCTTC | CASSTLAGLHNEQFF
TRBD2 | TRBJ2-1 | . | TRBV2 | TGTGCCAGCAACCCAACGACCGGGACTAGCGGGAGAGCGGTATACAATGAGCAGTTCTTC | CASNPTTGTSGRAVYNEQFF